Below, 5 T cell receptor beta chains from the same sample are listed, as sequenced in a study of PD-1 blockade in mismatch repair-deficient tumors. Antigens of these TCRs are unknown. Time point specified: roughly eleven-day in vitro stimulation with candidate neoantigen peptide 5. The repertoire was sequenced with immunoSEQ multiplex PCR; TCRdb's copy has only in-frame clones and lacks some. The sample has about 15,000 clones, 84% seen once. The source was cells cultured in vitro, collected from a patient treated with pembrolizumab. Receptors originate from an adult with mismatch repair-deficient cancer.

The rearrangement joins TRBV7-8 to TRBJ1-1; 7 bases agree with TRBD1. V shed 4 bases and J 5 bases; nucleotides not matched to a gene: 13. CDR3 length: 16 amino acids. Germline V gene lookup returns CDR1 SGHVS and CDR2 FQNEAQ. CDR3 amino acids: CASSSRQGYAPTEAFF. The CDR3 DNA is TGTGCCAGCAGCTCACGACAGGGATACGCTCCAACTGAAGCTTTCTTT.

The chain links TRBV6-4 to TRBJ2-2; D uncertain. The CDR3 spans 14 residues. Trimming took off 8 bases at V and 0 bases at J, with 10 bases between the two ends. Germline V gene lookup returns CDR1 MRHNA and CDR2 SNTAGT. This CDR3 reads CASGSHPNTGELFF. CDR3 nucleotides: TGTGCCAGCGGGTCGCATCCGAACACCGGGGAGCTGTTTTTT.

The chain couples TRBV27 to TRBJ1-4; a possible D gene is TRBD1 (6 bases). Germline loops: CDR1 MNHEY, CDR2 SMNVEV (reference sequence). This CDR3 has 15 amino acids. V was cut by 0 bases and J by 8 bases, with 13 bases left in between. The CDR3 region has the DNA TGTGCCAGCAGTTTATCAGGGGGTTTAGGGGAAAAACTGTTTTTT. This sequence encodes CASSLSGGLGEKLFF.

J is TRBJ1-2 and V is TRBV4-1; D is undetermined. V lost 1 base and J lost 3, with 6 bases in between. From germline, CDR1 is MGHRA and CDR2 YSYEKL. The CDR3 sequence is 13 residues long. The CDR3 nucleotides read TGCGCCAGCAGCCAAGTCACAGACTATGGCTACACCTTC. It specifies CASSQVTDYGYTF.

This clone was seen a single time. The chain couples TRBV5-4 to TRBJ2-3; no definite D call. V was trimmed by 3 bases and J by 2 bases, leaving 7 bases between them. Per germline, CDR1 SGHNT and CDR2 YYREEE (reference sequence). There are 13 residues in the CDR3. CDR3 in amino acids: CASSSAITDTQYF. The CDR3 coding sequence is TGTGCCAGCAGCTCCGCTATCACAGATACGCAGTATTTT. Full variable domain (missing parts from reference TRBV5-4 and TRBJ2-3): ETGVTQSPTHLIKTRGQQVTLRCSSQSGHNTVSWYQQALGQGPQFIFQYYREEENGRGNFPPRFSGLQFPNYSSELNVNALELDDSALYLCASSSAITDTQYFGPGTRLTVL.